The sequence of this T cell receptor (beta chain) was determined in a study of healthy donors' naive CD4 and CD8 T cells. Notes on the study in general: A reported CD4+/CD8+ bias affected most V and J genes in naive cells.

Starting from roughly 0.45 ug of total RNA, TCR libraries were made with linear amplification. TCRdb processed the reads anew with MiXCR; each CDR3 protein has one entry. The data hold approximately 200,000 distinct CDR3 sequences, with about 74% observed a single time. The germline V gene has CDR1 SQVTM and CDR2 ANQGSEA. The CDR3 loop spans 14 amino acids. V was pared by 7 bases and J by 2 bases, with 18 bases between. A word on this clonotype: The antigen is unknown.

The source of this sequence is a pool of human donors in good health; the sample pools cells from several healthy donors. This chain connects TRBV29-1 to TRBJ2-7; the D call may be TRBD1 or TRBD2 (5 bases each). Sequencing used naive CD4+ and CD8+ T cells sorted from blood, pooled from several donors. This chain's CDR3 is CSGVGGGLTYEQYF. The CDR3, as DNA: TGCAGCGGGGTGGGTGGGGGTCTCACCTACGAGCAGTACTTC.